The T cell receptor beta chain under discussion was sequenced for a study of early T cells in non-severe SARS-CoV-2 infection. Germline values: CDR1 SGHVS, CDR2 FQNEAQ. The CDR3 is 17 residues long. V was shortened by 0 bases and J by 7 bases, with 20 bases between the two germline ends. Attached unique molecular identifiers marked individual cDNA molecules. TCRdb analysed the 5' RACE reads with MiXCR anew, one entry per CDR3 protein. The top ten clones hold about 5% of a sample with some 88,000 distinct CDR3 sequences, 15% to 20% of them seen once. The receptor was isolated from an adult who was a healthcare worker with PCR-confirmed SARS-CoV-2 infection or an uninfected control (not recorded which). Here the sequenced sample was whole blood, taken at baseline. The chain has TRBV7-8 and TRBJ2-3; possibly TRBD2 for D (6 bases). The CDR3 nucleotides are TGTGCCAGCAGCTTAGCTCCCGGGGACTTAGCTGCGAATACGCAGTATTTT. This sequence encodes CASSLAPGDLAANTQYF.